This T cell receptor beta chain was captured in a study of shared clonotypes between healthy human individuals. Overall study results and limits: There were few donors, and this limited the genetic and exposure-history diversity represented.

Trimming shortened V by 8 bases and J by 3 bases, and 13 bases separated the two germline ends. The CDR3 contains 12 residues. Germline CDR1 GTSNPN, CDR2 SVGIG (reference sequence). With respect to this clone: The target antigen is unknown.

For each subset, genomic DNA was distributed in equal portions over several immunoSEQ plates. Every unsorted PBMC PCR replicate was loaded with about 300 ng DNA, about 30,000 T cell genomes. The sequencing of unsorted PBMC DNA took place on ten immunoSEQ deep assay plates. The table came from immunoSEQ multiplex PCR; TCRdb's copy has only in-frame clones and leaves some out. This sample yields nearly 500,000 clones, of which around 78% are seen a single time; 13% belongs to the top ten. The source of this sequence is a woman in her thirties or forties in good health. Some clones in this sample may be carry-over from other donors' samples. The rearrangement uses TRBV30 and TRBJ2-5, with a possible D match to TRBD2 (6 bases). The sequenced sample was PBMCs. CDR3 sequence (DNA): TGTGCCACGACGCTAGCGAAAGAGACCCAGTACTTC. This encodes CATTLAKETQYF. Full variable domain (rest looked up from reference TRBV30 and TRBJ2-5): SQTIHQWPATLVQPVGSPLSLECTVEGTSNPNLYWYRQAAGRGLQLLFYSVGIGQISSEVPQNLSASRPQDRQFILSSKKLLLSDSGFYLCATTLAKETQYFGPGTRLLVL.